This TCR beta chain was documented in a study of regulatory T cells in long-lasting Graves disease. This clonotype was picked up many times. Its antigen is undetermined. Arm-PCR of CDR3 regions and iRepertoire HTBI primers were used to build TCR beta libraries. One entry per CDR3 protein results from TCRdb running MiXCR on the multiplex PCR reads. This table has a few hundred thousand distinct CDR3 sequences, around 15% appearing once. The time point denotes: newly diagnosed GD, antithyroid drugs for less than 3 months. The TCR library was prepared using RNA isolated from PBMCs. V was trimmed by 0 bases and J by 4 bases, leaving 7 bases between them. CDR3 size: 13 residues. Germline V lookup: CDR1 MNHNS, CDR2 SASEGT. Study-level points and caveats: Persistent Graves' patients showed reduced TCR diversity versus newly diagnosed patients.

A further study also used this sample, focusing on T cells in Graves' hyperthyroidism and ophthalmopathy. This second study notes: In the analysis, a 13 V-J model separated ophthalmopathy from stable hyperthyroidism.

Sequenced here: peripheral blood mononuclear cells (PBMCs), sampled at new diagnosis, from a patient treated with antithyroid drugs. This TCR was recovered from a young woman with Graves disease. The chain uses TRBV6-1 and TRBJ2-7; D gene unclear. This chain's CDR3 is CASSEASDYEQYF. CDR3 sequence (DNA): TGTGCCAGCAGTGAAGCGAGTGATTACGAGCAGTACTTC.